The 11 T cell receptor beta chains reported below all come from one sample, sequenced in a study of human T cells and chemical hapten exposure listed by TCRdb under 2021. Receptor amplification or capture employed RACE. Sequencing was carried out with a NextSeq 500. TCRdb trimmed public reads at Q25 via fastp, called clones via MiXCR and kept in-frame beta chains. For every CDR3 protein sequence, its rows merge into one entry that carries the most common genes and DNA. The table for this sample lists roughly 200,000 distinct CDR3 sequences; around 25% of them were counted only once. The ten largest clonotypes hold 2% to 2.5% of the sample. The time point label here, explained by the study, means: patch test 3, about 24 weeks after DPC sensitization. This specimen's treatment or condition label, interpreted: therapeutic diphenylcyclopropenone sensitization with weekly scalp DPC. The specimen was whole blood, collected in connection with sensitization to the hapten diphenylcyclopropenone (DPC). The receptor set was obtained from a woman aged 40-49 years with alopecia areata. Some clones in this sample may be carry-over from other donors' samples.

The chain recombines TRBV20-1 with TRBJ2-4; 8 nucleotides line up with TRBD1. CDR1 and CDR2 from the germline V gene are DFQATT and SNEGSKA (reference sequence). V lost 3 bases and J lost 1; bases outside the gene matches: 5. The CDR3 has 15 residues. The CDR3 is CSARTGDGAKNIQYF. The CDR3 DNA sequence: TGCAGTGCTAGGACAGGGGATGGGGCCAAAAACATTCAGTACTTC.

This clonotype was counted ten times or more. V is TRBV20-1 and J is TRBJ2-7; 7 nucleotides match TRBD1. This CDR3 has 13 amino acids. The trim removed 4 bases at V and 4 bases at J, leaving 7 bases unmatched. In germline, CDR1 is DFQATT, CDR2 SNEGSKA (reference sequence). Here the CDR3 DNA reads TGCAGTGCTAACCGACAGGGTGGGTACGAGCAGTACTTC. It codes for CSANRQGGYEQYF.

This clonotype is labeled medium-sized. V is TRBV15 and J is TRBJ2-2; tentatively, D is TRBD2 (6 bases). Trimming took off 3 bases at V and 6 bases at J, with 11 bases between the two ends. The CDR3 extends over 14 amino acids. The germline CDR1 and CDR2 sequences are LNHNV and YYDKDF (reference sequence). The CDR3, as DNA: TGTGCCACCAGCAGGTCACGGGAGCCCGGGGAGCTGTTTTTT. Encoded protein: CATSRSREPGELFF.

This clonotype occurred a few times. The chain joins TRBV7-9 to TRBJ1-5, with 7 bases fitting TRBD1. Trimming at V came to 5 bases and at J to 6 bases, leaving 4 bases not matched to a gene. The CDR3 runs to 13 residues. Looked up from germline, CDR1 is SEHNR and CDR2 is FQNEAQ (reference sequence). CDR3: CASSGTGVQPQHF. The CDR3 nucleotides read TGTGCCAGCAGCGGTACAGGGGTTCAGCCCCAGCATTTT.

This clonotype was seen once. This sequence joins TRBV20-1 and TRBJ2-5; D remains unclear. In germline, CDR1 is DFQATT, CDR2 SNEGSKA (reference sequence). This CDR3 has 13 amino acids. V lost 1 base to trimming and J lost 2 bases, with 8 bases between them. For the CDR3, the DNA is TGCAGTGCTAGAGTTTGGAATCAAGAGACCCAGTACTTC. This gives the protein CSARVWNQETQYF.

The J gene is TRBJ2-3, the V gene TRBV10-3; TRBD2 agrees at 10 bases. This CDR3 region has 16 residues. V shed 4 bases and J 8 bases; nucleotides not matched to a gene: 12. The germline V gene has CDR1 ENHRY and CDR2 SYGVKD. The CDR3 bases are TGTGCCATCAGTGGGGATAGCGGGGGGCCTCGGGGTACGCAGTATTTT. It is translated as CAISGDSGGPRGTQYF.

The chain couples TRBV7-8 to TRBJ1-5, with D hard to call. V was shortened by 5 bases and J by 11 bases, with 22 bases between the two germline ends. Germline CDR1 SGHVS, CDR2 FQNEAQ. The CDR3 loop spans 15 amino acids. Here the CDR3 DNA reads TGTGCCAGCAGCGCAGCGGGAGTACTAAATCCAGCCCAGCATTTT. This sequence encodes CASSAAGVLNPAQHF.

This chain uses TRBV4-2 with TRBJ2-1; a weak D match, TRBD2 (6 bases). Between the trimmed V and J ends, which lost 0 bases and 6 bases, there was a span of 12 bases. The CDR3 has 15 residues. From germline, CDR1 is LGHNA and CDR2 YNFKEQ. In nucleotides, the CDR3 is TGTGCCAGCAGCCAAGAGCGGGATTGGGGCAATGAGCAGTTCTTC. Protein: CASSQERDWGNEQFF.

The chain couples TRBV7-9 to TRBJ2-7; 10 nucleotides align to TRBD2. Trimming at V came to 5 bases and at J to 2 bases, leaving 6 bases not matched to a gene. Per the germline V gene, CDR1 is SEHNR and CDR2 is FQNEAQ (reference sequence). This CDR3 has 15 amino acids. CDR3 nucleotides: TGTGCCAGCAGCATATTAGCGGGAGGAGCCTACGAGCAGTACTTC. This translates into CASSILAGGAYEQYF.

J is TRBJ1-5 and V is TRBV7-9; D unresolved. Germline lookup yields CDR1 SEHNR and CDR2 FQNEAQ (reference sequence). Trimming took off 10 bases at V and 2 bases at J, with 12 bases between the two ends. The CDR3 length is 13 residues. The CDR3 protein is CATSQDGNQPQHF. CDR3 bases: TGTGCCACCTCCCAGGACGGCAATCAGCCCCAGCATTTT.

This chain uses TRBV18 with TRBJ2-1, with 7 bases identical to TRBD1. In germline, CDR1 is KGHSH, CDR2 LQKENI. The junction had 6 bases not matched to a gene; V was cut back by 0 bases and J by 7 bases. This CDR3 has 15 amino acids. For the CDR3, the DNA is TGTGCCAGCTCACCACCGGGTGACAGGGAAAATGAGCAGTTCTTC. It translates to CASSPPGDRENEQFF.